This T cell receptor beta chain was observed in a study of glioma-infiltrating T cells after dendritic cell vaccination. The CDR3 is 11 amino acids. J lost 11 bases, V lost 4 bases, and 2 bases had no gene match. Germline V CDR1 and CDR2: SGHDT, YYEEEE. This clone was seen a few times. Produced via immunoSEQ multiplex PCR; TCRdb's table is partial and in-frame only. The data show tens of thousands of clones, with more than 65% seen just once and 2.1% held by the top ten. The clonotype was recovered from a human donor with glioblastoma. J is TRBJ1-4 and V is TRBV5-6; 7 positions match TRBD1. The sample here was blood, taken before dendritic cell vaccination. The CDR3 reads CASSQTGKLFF. The DNA for the CDR3 is TGTGCCAGCAGCCAGACAGGGAAACTGTTTTTT.